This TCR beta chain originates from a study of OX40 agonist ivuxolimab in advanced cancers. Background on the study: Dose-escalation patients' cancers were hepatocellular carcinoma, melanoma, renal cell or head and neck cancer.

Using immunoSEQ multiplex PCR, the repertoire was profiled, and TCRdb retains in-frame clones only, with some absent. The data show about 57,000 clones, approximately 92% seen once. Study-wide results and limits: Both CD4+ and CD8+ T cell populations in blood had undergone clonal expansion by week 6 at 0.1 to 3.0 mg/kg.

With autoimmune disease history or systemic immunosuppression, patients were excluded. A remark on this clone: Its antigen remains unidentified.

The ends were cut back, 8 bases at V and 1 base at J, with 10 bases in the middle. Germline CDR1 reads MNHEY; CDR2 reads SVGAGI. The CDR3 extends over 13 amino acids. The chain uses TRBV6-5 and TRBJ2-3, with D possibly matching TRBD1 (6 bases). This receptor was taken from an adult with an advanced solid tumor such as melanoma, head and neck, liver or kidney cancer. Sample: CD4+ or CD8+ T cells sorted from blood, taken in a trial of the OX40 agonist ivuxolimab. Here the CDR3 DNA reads TGTGCCAGCGTTAGACAGGGCACAGATACGCAGTATTTT. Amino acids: CASVRQGTDTQYF.